This T cell receptor beta chain is from a study of blood T cell repertoires in COVID-19 (dated by TCRdb to 2020 to 2022). Some background on the complete study: Samples covering the acute and convalescent phases of COVID-19 were provided by collaborators in the United States, Italy and Spain. The material from the prospective study consisted of cDNA or gDNA derived from T cells, B-cell-depleted T cells, or PBMCs. Subjects who had been exposed to COVID-19, were actively infected with it, or had recovered from it provided the deeply sampled blood TCRbeta repertoires that made up the dataset. The repertoires were made available in a free public database intended to serve as a resource for research on the immune response to SARS-CoV-2. Samples came from the ongoing ImmuneRACE study (first 160 participants) plus 1,254 subjects from 6 global collaborators. Sample metadata almost always included a de-identified subject ID, COVID-19 status, age in years and sex. HLA class I and class II types, where available, came from metadata supplied by the sample provider rather than from assay-based typing. The study at large found these results: Clinical and demographic metadata were provided uncurated, with the amount varying by source and participant.

CDR1 is given as LNHNV and CDR2 as YYDKDF, both from the germline V gene (reference sequence). V and J lose 4 bases and 2 bases, and a span of 9 bases separates them. From its cysteine to its phenylalanine, the CDR3 spans 14 amino acids. Only CDR3 DNA remains: 42 bases, in frame from the first base. Collaborating institutions collected whole blood in K2EDTA tubes following their own protocols. For TCRbeta analysis, collaborator samples were shipped as frozen whole blood, as isolated PBMCs, or as DNA extracted from either sample type. The immunoSEQ Assay, a bias-controlled multiplex PCR, was used to amplify TCRbeta CDR3 regions from genomic DNA. The original methods were these. Within the assay, amplification of reference gene primers was used to estimate how many nucleated cells each sample contained. To quantify the absolute abundance of each unique TCRbeta CDR3 rearrangement, sequence reads were collapsed and filtered. For each sample, productive Simpson clonality was calculated by taking the square root of Simpson's diversity index across productive rearrangements. What TCRdb holds here is the immuneACCESS table cut down to in-frame rearrangements. Part of the clones is not present; checked against another copy, under half of the missing clones reflect an unresolved V gene, and the others are unexplained. That table is the source of V, J and clone size, and D and trimming were worked out from the DNA. Across this sample there are 40,000 to 55,000 clones, with roughly nine tenths seen only once. The ten top clones hold roughly 6% of the sample.

As for this clone: There is no known antigen for this receptor. Base-call qualities are not available, and no considerably larger clone is one nucleotide away.

The receptor comes from a man between 65 and 85 years old with active COVID-19. Here the chain combines TRBV15 and TRBJ2-1; TRBD2 might be the D gene, on 5 matching bases. The material sequenced was peripheral blood. Read as DNA, the sequence is TGTGCCACCAGCACCCCGACTACCTACAATGAGCAGTTCTTC. Translation gives CATSTPTTYNEQFF.